This passage covers 27 T cell receptor beta chains from one sample sequenced in a study of blood T cell repertoires in COVID-19. TCRdb's copy holds only in-frame clones and misses some; the assay was immunoSEQ multiplex PCR. This sample has roughly 120,000 clones; around 64% occur once, and the top ten carry around 0.9%. Sequenced material: peripheral blood. The receptors come from a human donor with acute or convalescent COVID-19. The donor label of this sample is uncertain.

V usage is TRBV18 and J usage is TRBJ2-7; the match to TRBD1 covers 11 bases. This CDR3 spans 15 amino acids. The V segment lost 3 bases and the J segment 2 bases; nucleotides outside the gene matches: 3. Germline V lookup: CDR1 KGHSH, CDR2 LQKENI. The CDR3 protein is CASSPVGQGAYEQYF. In DNA form, the CDR3 reads TGTGCCAGCTCACCTGTGGGACAGGGGGCCTACGAGCAGTACTTC.

The chain couples TRBV29-1 to TRBJ1-1; 7 bases match TRBD1. J was trimmed by 0 bases and V by 7 bases; bases with no gene match: 2. This CDR3 contains 12 residues. Germline V lookup: CDR1 SQVTM, CDR2 ANQGSEA. The CDR3 nucleotides are TGCAGCGGAGGGACAGTGAACACTGAAGCTTTCTTT. Its protein product is CSGGTVNTEAFF.

The V gene is TRBV6-2 or TRBV6-3, the J gene TRBJ2-4, with 7 nucleotides matching TRBD2. The CDR3 contains 11 residues. J lost 15 bases, V lost 2 bases, and 4 bases had no gene match. Germline assignment: CDR1 MNHEY and CDR2 SVGEGT. Written as DNA, the CDR3 is TGTGCCAGCAGTTACCAGAGCGGGGTGTACTTC. It encodes CASSYQSGVYF.

V usage is TRBV30 and J usage is TRBJ1-2; D is unclear. Germline loops: CDR1 GTSNPN, CDR2 SVGIG (reference sequence). With 0 bases removed from V and 8 bases from J, the gap between germline ends came to 16 bases. This CDR3 spans 14 amino acids. In DNA, the CDR3 is TGTGCCTGGAGTGTACTGGGAGGGAATAAGGGCTACACCTTC. Amino acid sequence: CAWSVLGGNKGYTF.

The chain uses TRBV12-3 or TRBV12-4 and TRBJ1-1; D gene uncertain. This CDR3 is 13 amino acids long. V lost 4 bases to trimming and J lost 0 bases, with 6 bases between them. CDR3 bases: TGTGCCAGCAGTTCCCACATGAACACTGAAGCTTTCTTT. This translates into CASSSHMNTEAFF.

This clone was observed a few times. V gene TRBV5-1 combines with J gene TRBJ2-5; 9 nucleotides match TRBD2. CDR1 is SGHRS, CDR2 YFSETQ, per germline. The length of the CDR3 is 14 residues. The V segment lost 3 bases and the J segment 2 bases; nucleotides outside the gene matches: 2. The CDR3 sequence: CASSSTSGQETQYF. The CDR3 coding sequence is TGCGCCAGCAGCTCGACTAGCGGTCAAGAGACCCAGTACTTC.

This clone has a handful of counts. This chain links TRBV19 with TRBJ2-7; 8 bases align to TRBD1. The CDR3 totals 13 residues. Germline CDR1 is LNHDA and CDR2 is SQIVND (reference sequence). J was trimmed by 3 bases and V by 4 bases; bases with no gene match: 2. CDR3 sequence reads: CASSTTGGYEQYF. CDR3 nucleotides: TGTGCCAGTAGTACTACAGGGGGCTACGAGCAGTACTTC.

V and J are TRBV5-1 and TRBJ1-6; D unclear. Germline CDR1 is SGHRS and CDR2 is YFSETQ. This CDR3 comprises 13 residues. V lost 1 base to trimming and J lost 6 bases, with 5 bases between them. The CDR3 region has the DNA TGCGCCAGCAGCTTGAATCTTAATTCACCCCTCCACTTT. Amino acid sequence: CASSLNLNSPLHF.

This clone was recorded only once. V is TRBV9 and J is TRBJ1-2; tentatively, D is TRBD1 (6 bases). V was shortened by 3 bases and J by 2 bases, with 14 bases between the two germline ends. This CDR3 contains 15 residues. Per the germline V gene, CDR1 is SGDLS and CDR2 is YYNGEE. The CDR3 here is CASSGGGGWNYGYTF. DNA of the CDR3: TGTGCCAGCAGCGGCGGGGGGGGCTGGAACTATGGCTACACCTTC.

CDR3 in DNA: TGTGCCAGCAGCCAACAGGGGAGAATTAGCAATCAGCCCCAGCATTTT. Its protein product is CASSQQGRISNQPQHF. This sequence joins TRBV5-5 and TRBJ1-5; 7 bases are shared with TRBD1. CDR1 is SGHKS, CDR2 YYEKEE, per germline (reference sequence). The CDR3 runs 16 residues. The junction had 7 bases not matched to a gene; V was cut back by 4 bases and J by 0 bases.

This clone is a singleton in its sample. V is TRBV19 and J is TRBJ1-1; TRBD1 is a possible D gene (6 bases). The germline gives CDR1 LNHDA, CDR2 SQIVND (reference sequence). V was pared by 5 bases and J by 0 bases, with 16 bases between. The CDR3 extends over 16 amino acids. The CDR3 coding sequence is TGTGCCAGTAGTGTTCTACCGGGACAAGTGAACACTGAAGCTTTCTTT. It translates to CASSVLPGQVNTEAFF.

V is TRBV21-1 and J is TRBJ2-7; the table gives TRBD1 as D, unverified against the DNA. TRBV21-1 represents a pseudogene. The CDR3 spans 12 residues. CDR3 DNA: TGTGCCAGCAGCAAGACTCGGACAGGGAGGTGGGTC. Translated, it gives CASSKTRTGRWV.

This clone was seen a handful of times. The rearrangement links TRBV6-5 to TRBJ1-1; the D gene is possibly TRBD1 (5 bases). This CDR3 contains 12 residues. V was cut by 8 bases and J by 0 bases, with 7 bases left in between. Germline CDR1 and CDR2: MNHEY and SVGAGI. The CDR3 DNA follows: TGTGCCAGCGGACATCTGAACACTGAAGCTTTCTTT. Amino acid sequence: CASGHLNTEAFF.

This rearrangement joins TRBV18 to TRBJ2-3; TRBD1 agrees at 8 bases. The CDR3 runs to 15 residues. V dropped 3 bases and J dropped 8; count of bases not matched to a gene: 10. The germline gives CDR1 KGHSH, CDR2 LQKENI. This CDR3 reads CASSPGQAYLGTQYF. As DNA, the CDR3 is TGTGCCAGCTCACCGGGACAGGCCTATTTGGGTACGCAGTATTTT.

V is TRBV30 and J is TRBJ2-1, with 11 bases aligning to TRBD1. Germline V lookup: CDR1 GTSNPN, CDR2 SVGIG (reference sequence). The CDR3 spans 17 residues. Germline trimming cut 0 bases from V and 3 bases from J; bases unmatched to any gene: 7. In DNA form, the CDR3 reads TGTGCCTGGAGTGTACGGCACGGGACAGGGGGCTACAATGAGCAGTTCTTC. This encodes CAWSVRHGTGGYNEQFF. Filled out from reference TRBV30 and TRBJ2-1, the complete variable domain reads SQTIHQWPATLVQPVGSPLSLECTVEGTSNPNLYWYRQAAGRGLQLLFYSVGIGQISSEVPQNLSASRPQDRQFILSSKKLLLSDSGFYLCAWSVRHGTGGYNEQFFGPGTRLTVL.

This rearrangement joins TRBV18 to TRBJ1-6; D ambiguous. This CDR3 is 16 amino acids long. Germline V gene sequence: CDR1 KGHSH, CDR2 LQKENI. V lost 0 bases and J lost 7, with 13 bases in between. The CDR3 nucleotides read TGTGCCAGCTCACCACCGCGGCAGCCGCCGAATTCACCCCTCCACTTT. Translated, it gives CASSPPRQPPNSPLHF.

The chain links TRBV7-3 to TRBJ2-3, with 7 bases lining up with TRBD1. The CDR3 length is 15 residues. Germline V gene lookup returns CDR1 SGHTA and CDR2 FQGTGA. The V gene end was trimmed by 6 bases and the J gene end by 0 bases; junction bases not matched to a gene: 6. The CDR3 DNA sequence: TGTGCCAGCAGGCGACAGGGTTCTAGCACAGATACGCAGTATTTT. Protein: CASRRQGSSTDTQYF.

The chain combines TRBV7-8 with TRBJ2-3, with TRBD2 matching 13 bases. Germline CDR1 reads SGHVS; CDR2 reads FQNEAQ. This CDR3 is built from 15 residues. J lost 4 bases, V lost 5 bases, and 3 bases had no gene match. The CDR3 here is CASSRTSGGSDTQYF. CDR3 coding DNA: TGTGCCAGCAGCCGGACTAGCGGGGGATCAGATACGCAGTATTTT. Combining the CDR3 with reference TRBV7-8 and TRBJ2-3 gives the whole variable domain GAGVSQSPRYKVAKRGQDVALRCDPISGHVSLFWYQQALGQGPEFLTYFQNEAQLDKSGLPSDRFFAERPEGSVSTLKIQRTQQEDSAVYLCASSRTSGGSDTQYFGPGTRLTVL.

This chain links TRBV29-1 with TRBJ2-5; D uncertain. Trimming stripped 2 bases from V and 1 base from J, with 14 bases between. Germline values: CDR1 SQVTM, CDR2 ANQGSEA. The CDR3 runs to 15 residues. Here the CDR3 DNA reads TGCAGCGTTGAAAGGCCTGGCGGAATCCAAGAGACCCAGTACTTC. It codes for CSVERPGGIQETQYF. Supplemented by reference TRBV29-1 and TRBJ2-5, the full variable domain reads SAVISQKPSRDICQRGTSLTIQCQVDSQVTMMFWYRQQPGQSLTLIATANQGSEATYESGFVIDKFPISRPNLTFSTLTVSNMSPEDSSIYLCSVERPGGIQETQYFGPGTRLLVL.

This clone was found many times. The chain has TRBV29-1 and TRBJ1-2; the D gene is possibly TRBD1 (6 bases). Per the germline V gene, CDR1 is SQVTM and CDR2 is ANQGSEA. There are 16 residues in the CDR3. Trimming shortened V by 3 bases and J by 0 bases, and 17 bases separated the two germline ends. CDR3 sequence: CSVEWQGHPPNYGYTF. The CDR3 DNA reads as TGCAGCGTTGAGTGGCAGGGGCACCCTCCTAACTATGGCTACACCTTC.

V and J are TRBV5-6 and TRBJ1-2; D perhaps matches TRBD1 (6 bases). CDR1 is SGHDT, CDR2 YYEEEE, per germline. The CDR3 loop spans 18 amino acids. Trimming left V 0 bases short and J 4 bases short, with 22 bases between. CDR3 sequence: CASSLAVTGGLIGYGYTF. For the CDR3, the DNA is TGTGCCAGCAGCTTGGCCGTGACAGGAGGTCTAATTGGCTATGGCTACACCTTC.

This clone showed up just once. This chain links TRBV29-1 with TRBJ1-2, with D unresolved. V was clipped by 2 bases and J by 4 bases, with 8 bases between them. Germline CDR1 reads SQVTM; CDR2 reads ANQGSEA. The CDR3 covers 12 residues. CDR3 in DNA: TGCAGCGTTGAAAGGCCAGGCTATGGCTACACCTTC. Its translation is CSVERPGYGYTF.

This clone was recorded at least ten times. The chain links TRBV7-9 to TRBJ1-2; D perhaps matches TRBD1 (5 bases). Between the trimmed V and J ends, which lost 5 bases and 1 base, there was a span of 14 bases. This CDR3 has 15 amino acids. Germline loops: CDR1 SEHNR, CDR2 FQNEAQ (reference sequence). CDR3 in DNA: TGTGCCAGCAGCAGAAACGTTGACAGTAACTATGGCTACACCTTC. This encodes CASSRNVDSNYGYTF.

The genes are TRBV28 and TRBJ2-7; D might be TRBD2 (6 bases). Trimming removed 4 bases at V and 2 bases at J, with 15 bases between. From germline, CDR1 is MDHEN and CDR2 SYDVKM. The length of the CDR3 is 15 residues. CDR3 nucleotides: TGTGCCAGCAGTTCTCCGACACGGACTACCTACGAGCAGTACTTC. It yields the protein CASSSPTRTTYEQYF.

This clone was counted a few times. The CDR3 DNA sequence: TGTGCCAGCAGCTTAAACAGGGGTTATGAAGCTTTCTTT. This codes for CASSLNRGYEAFF. This chain joins TRBV7-9 and TRBJ1-1; TRBD1 matches 7 bases. The CDR3 loop spans 13 amino acids. The J segment lost 7 bases and the V segment lost 2 bases, leaving 4 bases of the junction unmatched. In germline, CDR1 is SEHNR, CDR2 FQNEAQ (reference sequence).

The V and J genes are TRBV24-1 and TRBJ2-1; perhaps TRBD2 as D (5 bases). V gave up 3 bases and J gave up 3 bases, with 14 bases separating them. Looked up from germline, CDR1 is KGHDR and CDR2 is SFDVKD. The CDR3 spans 16 residues. The CDR3 coding sequence is TGTGCCACCAGTGATCGCGGGCAGGTCCGCTACAATGAGCAGTTCTTC. Translated, it gives CATSDRGQVRYNEQFF.

This clone is a singleton in its sample. The chain uses TRBV30 and TRBJ1-1; D is perhaps TRBD1 (6 bases). The CDR3 spans 14 residues. Per the germline V gene, CDR1 is GTSNPN and CDR2 is SVGIG (reference sequence). Trimming left V 3 bases short and J 2 bases short, with 13 bases between. CDR3 in amino acids: CAWSPTTGNTEAFF. The CDR3 nucleotides read TGTGCCTGGAGCCCCACGACAGGTAACACTGAAGCTTTCTTT.